These 21 T cell receptor beta chains came from one sample sequenced in a study of T-cell reconstitution after alpha-beta-depleted transplantation in children. A TCRbeta library incorporating unique molecular identifiers was prepared. TCRdb fed the PCR reads into MiXCR, producing one record per CDR3 protein. The sample holds more than 200,000 distinct CDR3 sequences; approximately 8.4% are singletons and the top ten take approximately 34%. This material consisted of PBMCs, mostly from graft donor cells, taken 360 days after TCRalphabeta/CD19-depleted stem cell transplant. The receptors come from a male patient aged 2-10 years who had a stem cell transplant for acute myeloid leukemia, so the T cells may come from the graft donor.

The chain links TRBV12-3 or TRBV12-4 to TRBJ2-7; 7 bases match TRBD1. V trimming: 5 bases; J trimming: 3 bases; junction bases outside the gene matches: 10. This CDR3 contains 15 residues. CDR3 DNA sequence: TGTGCCAGCAGTCCCGCCCCGGGACAGAACTACGAGCAGTACTTC. Protein product: CASSPAPGQNYEQYF.

The chain has TRBV7-2 and TRBJ2-3, with 9 positions matching TRBD1. The germline V gene encodes CDR1 SGHTA and CDR2 FQGNSA. The V segment lost 1 base and the J segment 3 bases; nucleotides outside the gene matches: 5. This CDR3 has 16 amino acids. The CDR3 loop is CASSLERTGVTDTQYF. The CDR3 nucleotides are TGTGCCAGCAGCTTAGAGAGGACAGGGGTGACAGATACGCAGTATTTT.

The table lists this clonotype with a few counts. The chain links TRBV7-6 to TRBJ2-1; 10 bases map to TRBD2. The junction had 2 bases not matched to a gene; V was cut back by 5 bases and J by 1 base. The CDR3 has 15 residues. The germline CDR1 and CDR2 sequences are SGHVS and FNYEAQ. CDR3 sequence: CASSVGLASYNEQFF. For the CDR3, the DNA is TGTGCCAGCAGCGTGGGACTAGCGTCCTACAATGAGCAGTTCTTC.

The V gene is TRBV7-8, the J gene TRBJ2-5; D is unclear. Germline values: CDR1 SGHVS, CDR2 FQNEAQ. V lost 5 bases, J lost 2 bases, and 15 bases lay in between. The CDR3 length is 15 residues. DNA of the CDR3: TGTGCCAGCAGCCCGACGGACGGAAGACAAGAGACCCAGTACTTC. The encoded protein is CASSPTDGRQETQYF. Filled out from reference TRBV7-8 and TRBJ2-5, the complete variable domain reads GAGVSQSPRYKVAKRGQDVALRCDPISGHVSLFWYQQALGQGPEFLTYFQNEAQLDKSGLPSDRFFAERPEGSVSTLKIQRTQQEDSAVYLCASSPTDGRQETQYFGPGTRLLVL.

This clonotype was seen a few times. This chain connects TRBV29-1 to TRBJ2-7; possible D gene TRBD2, 6 bases. Trimming took 6 bases from V and 6 from J, leaving 15 bases between them. Germline CDR1 reads SQVTM; CDR2 reads ANQGSEA. The CDR3 sequence is 12 residues long. The CDR3 coding sequence is TGCAGCGTCCTTGATCCCGGGGGCGAGCAGTACGTC. It translates to CSVLDPGGEQYV.

CDR3 sequence: CAISEGREQFF. The CDR3 DNA is TGTGCCATCAGTGAGGGGAGGGAGCAGTTCTTC. The chain carries TRBV10-3 and TRBJ2-1; D is possibly TRBD2 (6 bases). V was cut by 2 bases and J by 10 bases, with 6 bases left in between. The CDR3 runs 11 residues. The germline CDR1 and CDR2 sequences are ENHRY and SYGVKD.

J is TRBJ1-5 and V is TRBV12-3 or TRBV12-4; D unclear. V dropped 3 bases and J dropped 1 base, with 10 bases sitting between them. The CDR3 length is 15 residues. The CDR3 spells CASSLGRPSNQPQHF. CDR3 in DNA: TGTGCCAGCAGTTTGGGCAGGCCGAGCAATCAGCCCCAGCATTTT.

A few counts support this clonotype. This sequence joins TRBV4-2 and TRBJ2-1; 8 positions agree with TRBD1. V lost 0 bases to trimming and J lost 8 bases; unmatched junction nucleotides: 18. Germline V gives CDR1 LGHNA, CDR2 YNFKEQ. The CDR3 extends over 19 amino acids. In nucleotides, the CDR3 is TGTGCCAGCAGCCAAGATCCCTCGGACAGGGTGGATTTTCTCGATGAGCAGTTCTTC. As protein: CASSQDPSDRVDFLDEQFF.

In this sample, this clonotype turned up a few times. The chain employs TRBV12-3 or TRBV12-4 and TRBJ2-4; a weak D match, TRBD1 (5 bases). There are 17 residues in the CDR3. Trimming removed 1 base at V and 7 bases at J, with 20 bases between. CDR3 sequence reads: CASSLGDGRARLNIQYF. CDR3 DNA: TGTGCCAGCAGTTTAGGCGATGGCAGGGCAAGGCTCAACATTCAGTACTTC.

There are many counts of this clonotype. The V gene is TRBV7-9, the J gene TRBJ1-1, with 7 positions matching TRBD1. J was trimmed by 1 base and V by 5 bases; bases with no gene match: 13. The germline CDR1 and CDR2 sequences are SEHNR and FQNEAQ (reference sequence). This CDR3 has 17 residues. The DNA for the CDR3 is TGTGCCAGCAGCAACCCTTTGATGACAGGGAGGAACACTGAAGCTTTCTTT. It is translated as CASSNPLMTGRNTEAFF. Full variable domain (outside the CDR3, taken from reference TRBV7-9 and TRBJ1-1): DTGVSQNPRHKITKRGQNVTFRCDPISEHNRLYWYRQTLGQGPEFLTYFQNEAQLEKSRLLSDRFSAERPKGSFSTLEIQRTEQGDSAMYLCASSNPLMTGRNTEAFFGQGTRLTVV.

This clonotype showed up many times. The chain joins TRBV12-3 or TRBV12-4 to TRBJ1-2, with D uncertain. The V gene lost 3 bases and the J gene lost 4 bases, with 15 bases spanning the gap. This CDR3 comprises 15 residues. This CDR3 is CASSFVRPGGYGYTF. CDR3 DNA: TGTGCCAGCAGTTTCGTCCGCCCTGGCGGCTATGGCTACACCTTC.

This clonotype has at least ten counts. The V call is TRBV20-1, the J call TRBJ2-1; 7 bases fit TRBD1. Germline assignment: CDR1 DFQATT and CDR2 SNEGSKA (reference sequence). The ends lost 6 bases at V and 6 bases at J; junction bases unmatched: 14. The CDR3 is 15 residues long. CDR3: CSATKTGLVGNEQFF. CDR3 nucleotides: TGCAGTGCAACTAAGACAGGGCTGGTGGGCAATGAGCAGTTCTTC.

As regards this clonotype: This clone may be a read error of a much larger clone one base away. The genes are TRBV3-1 and TRBJ2-1; the match to TRBD2 covers 8 bases. Trimming took 2 bases from V and 4 from J; bases not matched to a gene: 10. The CDR3 loop spans 17 amino acids. CDR1 is LGHDT, CDR2 YNNKEL, per germline (reference sequence). The CDR3 coding sequence is TGTGCCAGCAGCCAACTAGCGCGGGGGGCGAATTACAATGAGCAGTTCTTC. Translated: CASSQLARGANYNEQFF.

This clonotype was observed a few times. This chain connects TRBV7-9 to TRBJ2-1; D perhaps matches TRBD2 (5 bases). The V end lost 5 bases, the J end lost 4 bases, and 15 bases lay between the germline ends. Germline loops: CDR1 SEHNR, CDR2 FQNEAQ (reference sequence). This CDR3 is built from 15 residues. CDR3 sequence reads: CASSQTASTYNEQFF. DNA of the CDR3: TGTGCCAGCAGCCAAACAGCTAGCACATACAATGAGCAGTTCTTC.

This clonotype was picked up a small number of times. The chain has TRBV20-1 and TRBJ1-2; D ambiguous. CDR1 is DFQATT, CDR2 SNEGSKA, per germline (reference sequence). The CDR3 is 11 amino acids. Trimming took 4 bases from V and 6 from J, leaving 9 bases between them. This chain's CDR3 is CSAMRSDGYTF. The CDR3 DNA reads as TGCAGTGCTATGAGAAGCGATGGCTACACCTTC.

This clonotype was detected only a few times. The V gene is TRBV5-1, the J gene TRBJ2-5; D is tentatively TRBD1 or TRBD2 (5 bases each). The CDR3 covers 14 residues. Deletions cut 6 bases from V and 2 bases from J, with 14 bases between. Germline V gene data show CDR1 as SGHRS and CDR2 as YFSETQ. DNA for the CDR3: TGCGCCAGCACGACCGGGACGGGACAAGAGACCCAGTACTTC. Translating gives CASTTGTGQETQYF.

This clonotype was detected ten times or more. Its ends do not fully match the called genes, so a read error is possible. This rearrangement joins TRBV12-3 or TRBV12-4 to TRBJ2-7, with a tentative D call TRBD2 (6 bases). This CDR3 region has 11 residues. Here the CDR3 reads CASSLGGEQYF. The CDR3 DNA reads TGCGCCAGCAGCTTGGGAGGCGAGCAGTACTTC.

In its sample, this clonotype was seen a few times. The J gene is TRBJ1-2, the V gene TRBV20-1, with TRBD1 matching 9 bases. The CDR3 sequence is 15 residues long. The V gene end was trimmed by 0 bases and the J gene end by 0 bases; junction bases not matched to a gene: 2. Germline V lookup: CDR1 DFQATT, CDR2 SNEGSKA (reference sequence). The CDR3 nucleotides are TGCAGTGCTAGAGAGGGACAGGGATCTAACTATGGCTACACCTTC. Translated: CSAREGQGSNYGYTF.

This clonotype was found many times. The rearrangement joins TRBV7-2 to TRBJ2-2; 7 bases map to TRBD1. Germline V gene sequence: CDR1 SGHTA, CDR2 FQGNSA. V dropped 3 bases and J dropped 5; count of bases not matched to a gene: 3. This CDR3 is 14 amino acids long. CDR3 residues: CASSFTGDTGELFF. The CDR3, as DNA: TGTGCCAGCAGCTTCACAGGGGATACCGGGGAGCTGTTTTTT.

The V and J genes are TRBV5-1 and TRBJ2-5; TRBD2 aligns across 7 bases. V lost 4 bases, J lost 4 bases, and 7 bases stayed unmatched. CDR1 and CDR2 from the germline V gene are SGHRS and YFSETQ. The CDR3 extends over 14 amino acids. In nucleotides, the CDR3 is TGCGCCAGCAGCGCCTGGACTAGAAGAGAGACCCAGTACTTC. This encodes CASSAWTRRETQYF.

In its sample, this clonotype was seen a few times. CDR3 DNA sequence: TGCAGAGCGGAGAGCTCCTACAATGAGCAGTTCTTC. It is translated as CRAESSYNEQFF. The chain couples TRBV20-1 to TRBJ2-1; TRBD2 is a possible D gene (5 bases). CDR1 and CDR2 from the germline V gene are DFQATT and SNEGSKA (reference sequence). The CDR3 covers 12 residues.